Given below is one TCR beta chain in context. The antigen is unknown. V was cut by 0 bases and J by 2 bases, with 14 bases left in between. The CDR3 runs 17 residues. This entry is derived from a study of shared clonotypes between healthy human individuals. The wider study: CD4 naive and memory got three plates each, CD8 naive two, CD8 memory one.

Researchers partitioned CD4+ cells into CD45RA+ naive and CD45RA-negative memory subsets. Study-wide findings and caveats: Among donors, the sharing of clonotypes was expected to be influenced by sequencing depth.

Assay used: immunoSEQ multiplex PCR; TCRdb lists only in-frame clones, some missing. The sample contains under 2.5 million clones, approximately 90% of which appear only once. The sequencing input was naive CD4+ T cells from PBMCs. Subset indicated: CD45RA+ positively selected. The source of this sequence is a man aged 18-30 years in good health. Some clones in this sample may be carry-over from other donors' samples. The V gene is TRBV23-1, the J gene TRBJ1-5; a weak D match, TRBD1 (6 bases). TRBV23-1 is identified as an open reading frame with a role that is uncertain. The CDR3 coding sequence is TGCGCCAGCAGTCAATCGGGGGGGCGGTACGGCAATCAGCCCCAGCATTTT. Translation gives CASSQSGGRYGNQPQHF.